Each of the 22 T cell receptor beta chains below was sequenced from the same sample in a study of T-cell memory formation after mild COVID-19 (TCRdb year 2021). The receptor library was made with 5' RACE. Reads for this sample came from an Illumina NovaSeq 6000. The raw public data were reprocessed by TCRdb itself: fastp quality trimming at Q25, MiXCR clonotype calling, in-frame beta chains only. A single entry per CDR3 protein holds the most common genes and DNA from its merged rows. This sample gives fewer than 350,000 distinct CDR3 sequences in total; 15% to 20% of them show up just once. More than 20% of the sample lies in the top ten. The sample consisted of PBMCs or a T cell subset sorted from them (not recorded which). Receptor source: a man aged 18 to 29 who had mild COVID-19 (a few samples of this study predate the infection). The sample titles of this study are shuffled in the database, so cell type and time point are left out; the donor was told from shared clones.

This rearrangement joins TRBV7-2 to TRBJ1-1; D is unresolved. CDR3 length equals 14 residues. CDR1 SGHTA and CDR2 FQGNSA come from the germline V gene. Trimming shortened V by 2 bases and J by 3 bases, and 10 bases separated the two germline ends. The chain's CDR3 is CASSLLVGYTEAFF. For the CDR3, the DNA is TGTGCCAGCAGCTTATTGGTGGGGTACACTGAAGCTTTCTTT. The full variable domain, in which reference TRBV7-2 and TRBJ1-1 provide the parts outside the CDR3, is GAGVSQSPSNKVTEKGKDVELRCDPISGHTALYWYRQSLGQGLEFLIYFQGNSAPDKSGLPSDRFSAERTGGSVSTLTIQRTQQEDSAVYLCASSLLVGYTEAFFGQGTRLTVV.

This chain joins TRBV20-1 and TRBJ2-2; TRBD1 or TRBD2 may be the D gene (5 bases each). Trimming cost V 5 bases and J 3 bases, with 10 bases left between them. The CDR3 extends over 13 amino acids. Germline V lookup: CDR1 DFQATT, CDR2 SNEGSKA (reference sequence). In nucleotides, the CDR3 is TGCAGTGCTGGGACCGACTACACCGGGGAGCTGTTTTTT. Its translation: CSAGTDYTGELFF.

J is TRBJ2-5 and V is TRBV2, with D unresolved. CDR3 length: 14 residues. Trimming removed 1 base from V and 12 bases from J, with 18 bases in between. Germline values: CDR1 SNHLY, CDR2 FYNNEI. CDR3 nucleotide sequence: TGTGCCAGCAGTGAAGTGCGAAAGGCCGGAGTCGAGTACTTC. It translates to CASSEVRKAGVEYF.

The V call is TRBV5-1, the J call TRBJ2-5, with 10 bases lining up with TRBD1. Germline V gene data show CDR1 as SGHRS and CDR2 as YFSETQ. This CDR3 is built from 16 residues. Losses at the gene ends were 4 bases for V and 4 bases for J; bases not matched to a gene: 10. CDR3 sequence reads: CASSIAGTGAPETQYF. The CDR3 DNA reads TGCGCCAGCAGCATAGCCGGGACAGGGGCCCCAGAGACCCAGTACTTC.

This clonotype was counted between two and nine times. The V gene is TRBV29-1, the J gene TRBJ2-2; 9 bases are a match to TRBD1. Germline CDR1 SQVTM, CDR2 ANQGSEA. The CDR3 length is 16 residues. J was trimmed by 1 base and V by 2 bases; bases with no gene match: 5. CDR3 sequence (DNA): TGCAGCGTTGAAAAACCGGGACAGGGGAACACCGGGGAGCTGTTTTTT. Its translation: CSVEKPGQGNTGELFF.

The genes are TRBV18 and TRBJ2-2; D possibly corresponds to TRBD1 (5 bases). This CDR3 has 16 amino acids. V was cut by 1 base and J by 4 bases, with 13 bases left in between. Per germline, CDR1 KGHSH and CDR2 LQKENI. For the CDR3, the DNA is TGTGCCAGCTCACCACAAAAGGGGCTCTTCACCGGGGAGCTGTTTTTT. It encodes CASSPQKGLFTGELFF.

The chain carries TRBV7-2 and TRBJ2-7; possibly TRBD1 for D (6 bases). With 5 bases removed from V and 0 bases from J, the gap between germline ends came to 11 bases. Germline CDR1 is SGHTA and CDR2 is FQGNSA. CDR3 length: 14 amino acids. DNA of the CDR3: TGTGCCAGCAGCCCTCGACAGGACTCCTACGAGCAGTACTTC. This translates into CASSPRQDSYEQYF.

The V gene is TRBV24-1, the J gene TRBJ1-5; tentative D call: TRBD1 (6 bases). V gave up 4 bases and J gave up 3 bases, with 24 bases separating them. The germline gives CDR1 KGHDR, CDR2 SFDVKD. This CDR3 comprises 19 residues. CDR3 DNA: TGTGCCACCAGTGACCTGCGACAGGAACTACCGAGGGACAATCAGCCCCAGCATTTT. It codes for CATSDLRQELPRDNQPQHF.

This sequence joins TRBV12-3 or TRBV12-4 and TRBJ1-3, with no clear D. V shed 6 bases and J shed 5 bases, with 17 bases lying between them. The CDR3 extends over 15 amino acids. The CDR3, as DNA: TGTGCCAGCAGCCCCCGGACCCACGGGAGAAACACCATATATTTT. It specifies CASSPRTHGRNTIYF.

The chain carries TRBV27 and TRBJ2-7; D call uncertain. The CDR3 has 13 residues. From germline, CDR1 is MNHEY and CDR2 SMNVEV (reference sequence). V lost 2 bases and J lost 3, with 8 bases in between. The CDR3 DNA follows: TGTGCCAGCAGTTTAAGTCTGGGCTACGAGCAGTACTTC. Its protein product is CASSLSLGYEQYF.

V and J are TRBV5-1 and TRBJ1-5; D uncertain. The CDR3 spans 13 residues. Germline lookup yields CDR1 SGHRS and CDR2 YFSETQ. Trimming removed 3 bases from V and 5 bases from J, with 9 bases in between. CDR3 DNA: TGCGCCAGCAGCTCCGACCCTGATCAGCCCCAGCATTTT. Translating gives CASSSDPDQPQHF.

The chain carries TRBV6-6 and TRBJ1-6; 7 bases are a match to TRBD1. Germline loops: CDR1 MNHNY, CDR2 SVGAGI (reference sequence). This CDR3 spans 12 amino acids. V gave up 8 bases and J gave up 7 bases; unmatched junction bases: 2. CDR3 DNA: TGTGCCAGCCTCAGGGGGAATTCACCCCTCCACTTT. Protein: CASLRGNSPLHF.

A few counts support this clonotype. The chain employs TRBV9 and TRBJ2-3; 7 bases are a match to TRBD2. Trimming took 0 bases from V and 4 from J; bases not matched to a gene: 5. CDR3 length: 15 amino acids. The germline V gene encodes CDR1 SGDLS and CDR2 YYNGEE. The CDR3 region has the DNA TGTGCCAGCAGCGTAGTAGGGCTAGCGGCAGATACGCAGTATTTT. As protein: CASSVVGLAADTQYF.

V usage is TRBV12-3 or TRBV12-4 and J usage is TRBJ2-3; D is ambiguous. The germline V and J ends were trimmed by 6 bases and 2 bases, with 6 bases remaining between them. The CDR3 runs to 12 residues. CDR3 sequence reads: CASSGYTDTQYF. The CDR3 DNA sequence: TGTGCCAGCAGCGGGTACACAGATACGCAGTATTTT.

This clonotype occurred a few times. The chain is built from TRBV20-1 and TRBJ2-1; no clear D. The germline V and J ends were trimmed by 3 bases and 3 bases, with 9 bases remaining between them. Germline V gene sequence: CDR1 DFQATT, CDR2 SNEGSKA (reference sequence). This CDR3 region has 13 residues. This chain's CDR3 is CSASWPNYNEQFF. The CDR3 DNA sequence: TGCAGTGCTAGTTGGCCCAACTACAATGAGCAGTTCTTC.

The rearrangement uses TRBV7-2 and TRBJ1-2; no definite D call. Germline V CDR1 and CDR2: SGHTA, FQGNSA. Trimming stripped 3 bases from V and 3 bases from J, with 14 bases between. The CDR3 covers 15 residues. The chain's CDR3 is CASSLGFGGYYGYTF. The CDR3 region has the DNA TGTGCCAGCAGCTTGGGTTTCGGCGGCTACTATGGCTACACCTTC.

The gene calls are TRBV7-3 and TRBJ1-6; 9 nucleotides line up with TRBD1. V was pared by 5 bases and J by 8 bases, with 7 bases of the junction left unmatched. Looked up from germline, CDR1 is SGHTA and CDR2 is FQGTGA. CDR3 size: 15 residues. The CDR3 nucleotides read TGTGCCAGCAGCCTAATGGGACAGGGAGATTCACCCCTCCACTTT. This codes for CASSLMGQGDSPLHF. Full variable domain (missing parts from reference TRBV7-3 and TRBJ1-6): GAGVSQTPSNKVTEKGKYVELRCDPISGHTALYWYRQSLGQGPEFLIYFQGTGAADDSGLPNDRFFAVRPEGSVSTLKIQRTERGDSAVYLCASSLMGQGDSPLHFGNGTRLTVT.

This clonotype was seen a few times. This chain links TRBV4-3 with TRBJ1-1, with D unresolved. From germline, CDR1 is LGHNA and CDR2 YSLEER. V was cut by 2 bases and J by 6 bases, with 16 bases left in between. The CDR3 sequence is 15 residues long. CDR3 sequence: CASSQNTGIRPEAFF. The CDR3 nucleotides are TGCGCCAGCAGCCAAAATACCGGGATACGTCCTGAAGCTTTCTTT.

This clonotype showed up just a few times. The chain couples TRBV5-1 to TRBJ2-1; a possible D gene is TRBD2 (6 bases). V lost 7 bases and J 6 bases, leaving 17 bases between the germline ends. Germline V CDR1 and CDR2: SGHRS, YFSETQ. CDR3 size: 14 residues. The CDR3 reads CASRWGGGVNEQFF. CDR3 bases: TGCGCCAGCCGGTGGGGAGGAGGGGTCAATGAGCAGTTCTTC. Based on the CDR3 plus reference TRBV5-1 and TRBJ2-1, the full variable domain is KAGVTQTPRYLIKTRGQQVTLSCSPISGHRSVSWYQQTPGQGLQFLFEYFSETQRNKGNFPGRFSGRQFSNSRSEMNVSTLELGDSALYLCASRWGGGVNEQFFGPGTRLTVL.

V usage is TRBV2 and J usage is TRBJ2-2; a weak D match, TRBD2 (5 bases). This CDR3 region has 14 residues. The V and J ends lost 6 bases and 3 bases respectively, with 11 bases between them. Germline values: CDR1 SNHLY, CDR2 FYNNEI. Here the CDR3 reads CASRPPGYTGELFF. In DNA, the CDR3 is TGTGCCAGCAGGCCGCCGGGGTACACCGGGGAGCTGTTTTTT. Variable domain in full (rest from reference TRBV2 and TRBJ2-2): EPEVTQTPSHQVTQMGQEVILRCVPISNHLYFYWYRQILGQKVEFLVSFYNNEISEKSEIFDDQFSVERPDGSNFTLKIRSTKLEDSAMYFCASRPPGYTGELFFGEGSRLTVL.

This clonotype was observed a handful of times. The rearrangement links TRBV7-9 to TRBJ2-2; D is uncertain. The V end lost 0 bases, the J end lost 0 bases, and 8 bases lay between the germline ends. The CDR3 is made up of 16 amino acids. The germline V gene encodes CDR1 SEHNR and CDR2 FQNEAQ (reference sequence). CDR3: CASSLAALANTGELFF. In DNA, the CDR3 is TGTGCCAGCAGCTTAGCGGCGCTCGCGAACACCGGGGAGCTGTTTTTT.

The rearrangement links TRBV4-3 to TRBJ2-3; D not resolved. This CDR3 spans 15 amino acids. CDR1 is LGHNA and CDR2 is YSLEER in the germline V gene. V was trimmed by 6 bases and J by 6 bases, leaving 19 bases between them. In DNA form, the CDR3 reads TGCGCCAGCAGTCACCGGTCCCCCCCCACGGATACGCAGTATTTT. As protein: CASSHRSPPTDTQYF.